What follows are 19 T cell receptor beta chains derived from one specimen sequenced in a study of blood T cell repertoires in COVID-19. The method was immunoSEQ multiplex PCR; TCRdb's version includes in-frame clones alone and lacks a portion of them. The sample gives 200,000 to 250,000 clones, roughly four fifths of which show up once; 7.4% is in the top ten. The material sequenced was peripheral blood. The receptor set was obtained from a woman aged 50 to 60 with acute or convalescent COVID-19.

The DNA of the CDR3 is TGTGCCAGCAGCTTAGCGGGCAGTTCGGAGGGGACCCAGTACTTC. It encodes CASSLAGSSEGTQYF. The genes are TRBV7-9 and TRBJ2-5; tentative D call: TRBD2 (6 bases). Deletions cut 0 bases from V and 7 bases from J, with 15 bases between. CDR3 length: 15 residues. The germline gives CDR1 SEHNR, CDR2 FQNEAQ (reference sequence).

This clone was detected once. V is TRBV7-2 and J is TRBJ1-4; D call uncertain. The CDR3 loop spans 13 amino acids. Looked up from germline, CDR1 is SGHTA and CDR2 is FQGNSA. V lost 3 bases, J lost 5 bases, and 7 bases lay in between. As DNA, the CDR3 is TGTGCCAGCAGCTTGTCCGGGAATGAAAAACTGTTTTTT. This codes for CASSLSGNEKLFF. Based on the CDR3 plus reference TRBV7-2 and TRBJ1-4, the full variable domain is GAGVSQSPSNKVTEKGKDVELRCDPISGHTALYWYRQSLGQGLEFLIYFQGNSAPDKSGLPSDRFSAERTGGSVSTLTIQRTQQEDSAVYLCASSLSGNEKLFFGSGTQLSVL.

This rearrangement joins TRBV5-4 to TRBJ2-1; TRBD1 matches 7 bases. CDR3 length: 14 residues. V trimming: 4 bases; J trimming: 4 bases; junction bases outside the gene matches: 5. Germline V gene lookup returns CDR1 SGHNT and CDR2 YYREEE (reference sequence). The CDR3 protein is CASSRDRVYNEQFF. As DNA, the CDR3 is TGTGCCAGCAGCAGAGACAGGGTATACAATGAGCAGTTCTTC.

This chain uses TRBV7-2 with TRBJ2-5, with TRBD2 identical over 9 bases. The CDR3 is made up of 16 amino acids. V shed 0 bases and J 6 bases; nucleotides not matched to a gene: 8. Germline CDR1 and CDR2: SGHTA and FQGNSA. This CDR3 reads CASSLAGGGAVKTQYF. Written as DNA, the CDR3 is TGTGCCAGCAGCTTAGCGGGCGGGGGGGCTGTAAAGACCCAGTACTTC.

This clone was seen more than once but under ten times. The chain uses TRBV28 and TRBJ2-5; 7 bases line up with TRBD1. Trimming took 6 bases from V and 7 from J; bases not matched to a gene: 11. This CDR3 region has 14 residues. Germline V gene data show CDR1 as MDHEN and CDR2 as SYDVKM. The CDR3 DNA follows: TGTGCCAGCAGCCAGACCGGGACAGTAGTGACCCAGTACTTC. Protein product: CASSQTGTVVTQYF.

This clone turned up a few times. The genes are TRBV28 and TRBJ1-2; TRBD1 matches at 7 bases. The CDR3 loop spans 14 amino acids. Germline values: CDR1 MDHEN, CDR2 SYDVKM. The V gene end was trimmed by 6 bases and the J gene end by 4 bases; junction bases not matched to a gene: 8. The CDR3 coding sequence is TGTGCCAGCAGCCCACAGGGGAGGCCCTATGGCTACACCTTC. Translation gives CASSPQGRPYGYTF.

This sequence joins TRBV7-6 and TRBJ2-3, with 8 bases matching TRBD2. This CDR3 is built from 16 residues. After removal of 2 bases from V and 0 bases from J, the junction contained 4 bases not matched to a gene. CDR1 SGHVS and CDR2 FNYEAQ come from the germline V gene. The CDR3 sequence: CASSLRASGSTDTQYF. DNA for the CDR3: TGTGCCAGCAGCTTACGTGCTAGCGGGAGCACAGATACGCAGTATTTT.

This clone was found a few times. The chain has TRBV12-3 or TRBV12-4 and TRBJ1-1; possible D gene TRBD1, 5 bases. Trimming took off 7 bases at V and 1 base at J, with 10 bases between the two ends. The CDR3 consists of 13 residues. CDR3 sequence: CASNRQTNTEAFF. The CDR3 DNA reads TGTGCCAGCAACCGACAGACGAACACTGAAGCTTTCTTT.

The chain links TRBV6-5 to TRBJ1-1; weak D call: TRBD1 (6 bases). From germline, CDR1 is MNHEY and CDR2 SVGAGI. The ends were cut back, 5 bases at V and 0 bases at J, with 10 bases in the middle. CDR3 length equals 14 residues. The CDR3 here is CASSLDSLNTEAFF. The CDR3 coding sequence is TGTGCCAGCAGTCTGGACAGTCTGAACACTGAAGCTTTCTTT.

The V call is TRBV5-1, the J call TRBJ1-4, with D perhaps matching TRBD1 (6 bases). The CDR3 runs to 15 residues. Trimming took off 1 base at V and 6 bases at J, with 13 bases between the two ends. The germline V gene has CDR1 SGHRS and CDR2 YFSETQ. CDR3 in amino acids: CASSLWPGDDEKLFF. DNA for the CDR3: TGCGCCAGCAGCTTGTGGCCAGGGGATGATGAAAAACTGTTTTTT.

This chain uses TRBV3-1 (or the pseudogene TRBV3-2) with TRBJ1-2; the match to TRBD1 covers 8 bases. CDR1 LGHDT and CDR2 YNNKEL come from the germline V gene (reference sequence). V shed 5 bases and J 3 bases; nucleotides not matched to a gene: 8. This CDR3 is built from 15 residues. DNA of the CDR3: TGTGCCAGCAGCTCCTCGACAGGGGTCTACTATGGCTACACCTTC. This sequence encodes CASSSSTGVYYGYTF.

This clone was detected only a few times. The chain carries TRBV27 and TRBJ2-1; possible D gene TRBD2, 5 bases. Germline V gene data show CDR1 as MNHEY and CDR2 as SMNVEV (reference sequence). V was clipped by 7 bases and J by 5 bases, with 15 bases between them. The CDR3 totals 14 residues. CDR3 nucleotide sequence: TGTGCCAGCAAGTCGTTGGACTTTGACAATGAGCAGTTCTTC. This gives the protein CASKSLDFDNEQFF.

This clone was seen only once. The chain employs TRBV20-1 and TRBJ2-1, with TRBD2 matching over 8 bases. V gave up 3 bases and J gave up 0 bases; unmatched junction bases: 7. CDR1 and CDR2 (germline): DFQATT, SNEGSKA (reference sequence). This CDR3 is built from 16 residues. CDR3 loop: CSASRQSGGSYNEQFF. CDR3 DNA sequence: TGCAGTGCTAGTAGGCAGAGCGGGGGCTCCTACAATGAGCAGTTCTTC.

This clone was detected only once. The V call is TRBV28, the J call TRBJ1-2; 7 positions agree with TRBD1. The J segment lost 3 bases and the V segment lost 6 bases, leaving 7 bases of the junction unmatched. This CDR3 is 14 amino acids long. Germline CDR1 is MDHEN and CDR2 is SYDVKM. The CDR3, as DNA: TGTGCCAGCAGACGACAGGGTGGGTACTATGGCTACACCTTC. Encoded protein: CASRRQGGYYGYTF.

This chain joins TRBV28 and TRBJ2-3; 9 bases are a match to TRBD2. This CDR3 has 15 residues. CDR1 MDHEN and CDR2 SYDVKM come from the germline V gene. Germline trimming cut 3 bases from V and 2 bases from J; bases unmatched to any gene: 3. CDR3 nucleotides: TGTGCCAGCAGTTTGCTAGCGGGGTACACAGATACGCAGTATTTT. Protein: CASSLLAGYTDTQYF.

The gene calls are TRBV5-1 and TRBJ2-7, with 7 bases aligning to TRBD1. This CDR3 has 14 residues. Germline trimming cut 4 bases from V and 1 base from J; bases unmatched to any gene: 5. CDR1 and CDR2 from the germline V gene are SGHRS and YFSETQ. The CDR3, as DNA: TGCGCCAGCAGCCACCCGGGACAGTCCTACGAGCAGTACTTC. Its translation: CASSHPGQSYEQYF.

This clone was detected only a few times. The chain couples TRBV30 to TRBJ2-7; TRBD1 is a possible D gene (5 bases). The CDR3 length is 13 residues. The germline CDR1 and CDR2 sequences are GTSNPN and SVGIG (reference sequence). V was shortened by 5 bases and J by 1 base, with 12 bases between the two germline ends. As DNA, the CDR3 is TGTGCCTGGGACAGCATAAAATCCTACGAGCAGTACTTC. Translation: CAWDSIKSYEQYF.

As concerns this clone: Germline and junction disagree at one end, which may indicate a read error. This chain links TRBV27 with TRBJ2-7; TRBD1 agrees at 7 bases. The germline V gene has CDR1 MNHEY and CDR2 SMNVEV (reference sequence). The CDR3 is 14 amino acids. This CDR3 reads CATSSWDRTYEQYF. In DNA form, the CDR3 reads TGTGCCACCAGTTCTTGGGACAGAACCTACGAGCAGTACTTC.

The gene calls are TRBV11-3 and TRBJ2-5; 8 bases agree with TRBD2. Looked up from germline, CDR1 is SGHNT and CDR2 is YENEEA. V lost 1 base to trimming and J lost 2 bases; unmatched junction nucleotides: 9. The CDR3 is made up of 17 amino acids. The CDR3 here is CASSLGLARPGQETQYF. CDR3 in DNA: TGTGCCAGCAGCTTAGGACTAGCGAGGCCGGGACAAGAGACCCAGTACTTC.